The TCR beta chain under discussion was sequenced for a study of radiotherapy plus CTLA-4 blockade in lung cancer. TCRdb's copy holds only in-frame clones and misses some; the assay was immunoSEQ multiplex PCR. Of about 14,000 clones detected, less than 75% appear once; the ten largest clones hold 46%. A word on this clone: Its cognate antigen is unknown.

The CDR3 covers 15 residues. Germline V gene lookup returns CDR1 GTSNPN and CDR2 SVGIG (reference sequence). The V and J ends lost 3 bases and 1 base respectively, with 16 bases between them. General observations from the study: Response was reportedly best predicted by early blood T cell clone dynamics, with interferon-beta.

The receptor was isolated from a human donor with non-small cell lung cancer whose response to radiotherapy plus ipilimumab could not be evaluated. The chain joins TRBV30 to TRBJ2-7; a weak D match, TRBD2 (5 bases). The sample in question was peripheral blood, obtained from a patient treated with radiotherapy plus ipilimumab. The CDR3 nucleotides read TGTGCCTGGAGGAAATCCGGGATAAAGTCCTACGAGCAGTACTTC. Amino acid sequence: CAWRKSGIKSYEQYF.